Described below is a single TCR beta chain sequence and its context. The data were obtained in a study of control samples from healthy donors and cancer patients. The germline gives CDR1 SGHVS, CDR2 FQNEAQ. The CDR3 is 16 residues long. Trimming removed 2 bases from V and 4 bases from J, with 15 bases in between. Method: immunoSEQ multiplex PCR; TCRdb's copy keeps in-frame clones and lacks some. The repertoire has some 79,000 clones, approximately 89% of them found once; the top ten carry approximately 7.2%. Sequenced: blood. This clonotype originated in a man between 45 and 60 years old in good health. This chain uses TRBV7-8 with TRBJ1-5; maybe TRBD1 (6 bases). The CDR3 DNA reads as TGTGCCAGCAGCTTAATAAGAGGAGGGGGTAATCAGCCCCAGCATTTT. It translates to CASSLIRGGGNQPQHF.